Given below is one T cell receptor beta chain in context. Its antigen is as yet unknown. Cultured CD4+ T-cell DNA underwent Oncomine TCR Beta short-read sequencing. TCRdb re-derived calls from the PCR reads in MiXCR, one entry per CDR3 protein. The table includes roughly 15,000 distinct CDR3 sequences, roughly 39% detected once. This sample stems from a study of vaccination and CD4 T cells after COVID-19. The treatment was: 10-day PBMC culture with coronavirus spike peptide pools or control peptides (ViraFEST assay). CDR3 length equals 15 residues. CDR1 MNHEY and CDR2 SVGAGI come from the germline V gene. V lost 4 bases, J lost 8 bases, and 20 bases lay in between.

The rearrangement joins TRBV6-5 to TRBJ1-2; D uncertain. The sample comprised CD4+ T cells from blood, cultured in vitro. This clonotype originated in a human donor who had recovered from COVID-19. The DNA for the CDR3 is TGTGCCAGCAGTTCTGGGTCAGATCTGCTCGGAGGCTACACCTTC. Its protein product is CASSSGSDLLGGYTF.